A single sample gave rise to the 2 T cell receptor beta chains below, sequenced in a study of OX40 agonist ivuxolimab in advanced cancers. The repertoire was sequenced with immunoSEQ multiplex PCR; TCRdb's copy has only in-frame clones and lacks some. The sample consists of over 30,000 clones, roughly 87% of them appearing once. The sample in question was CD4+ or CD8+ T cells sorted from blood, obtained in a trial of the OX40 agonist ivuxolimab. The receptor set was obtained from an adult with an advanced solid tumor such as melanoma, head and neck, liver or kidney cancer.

CDR3 residues: CAWSPTGLGYTF. In nucleotides, the CDR3 is TGTGCCTGGAGTCCAACAGGATTAGGCTACACCTTC. The rearrangement links TRBV30 to TRBJ1-2; tentatively, D is TRBD1 (5 bases). Trimming left V 2 bases short and J 8 bases short, with 12 bases between. This CDR3 contains 12 residues. The germline V gene has CDR1 GTSNPN and CDR2 SVGIG (reference sequence).

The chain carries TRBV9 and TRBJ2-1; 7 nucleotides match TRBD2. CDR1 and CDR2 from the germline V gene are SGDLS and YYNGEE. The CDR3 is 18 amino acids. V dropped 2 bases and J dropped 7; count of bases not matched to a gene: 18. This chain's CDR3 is CASSVSPMRLADDNEQFF. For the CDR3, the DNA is TGTGCCAGCAGCGTTAGCCCCATGAGGCTAGCGGACGATAATGAGCAGTTCTTC.